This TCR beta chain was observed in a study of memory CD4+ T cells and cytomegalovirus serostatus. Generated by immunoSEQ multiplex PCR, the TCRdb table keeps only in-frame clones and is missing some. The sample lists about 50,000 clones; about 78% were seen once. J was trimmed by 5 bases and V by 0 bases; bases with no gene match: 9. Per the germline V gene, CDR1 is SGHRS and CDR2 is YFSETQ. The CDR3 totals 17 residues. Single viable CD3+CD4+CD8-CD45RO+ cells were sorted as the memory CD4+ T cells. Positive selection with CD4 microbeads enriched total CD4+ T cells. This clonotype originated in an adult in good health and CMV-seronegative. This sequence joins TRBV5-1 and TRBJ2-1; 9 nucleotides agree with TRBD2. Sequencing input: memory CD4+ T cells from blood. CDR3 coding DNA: TGCGCCAGCAGCTTGGCCCAAGGCGGGAGGGCAAACAATGAGCAGTTCTTC. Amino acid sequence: CASSLAQGGRANNEQFF. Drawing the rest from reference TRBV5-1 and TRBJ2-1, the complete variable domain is KAGVTQTPRYLIKTRGQQVTLSCSPISGHRSVSWYQQTPGQGLQFLFEYFSETQRNKGNFPGRFSGRQFSNSRSEMNVSTLELGDSALYLCASSLAQGGRANNEQFFGPGTRLTVL.